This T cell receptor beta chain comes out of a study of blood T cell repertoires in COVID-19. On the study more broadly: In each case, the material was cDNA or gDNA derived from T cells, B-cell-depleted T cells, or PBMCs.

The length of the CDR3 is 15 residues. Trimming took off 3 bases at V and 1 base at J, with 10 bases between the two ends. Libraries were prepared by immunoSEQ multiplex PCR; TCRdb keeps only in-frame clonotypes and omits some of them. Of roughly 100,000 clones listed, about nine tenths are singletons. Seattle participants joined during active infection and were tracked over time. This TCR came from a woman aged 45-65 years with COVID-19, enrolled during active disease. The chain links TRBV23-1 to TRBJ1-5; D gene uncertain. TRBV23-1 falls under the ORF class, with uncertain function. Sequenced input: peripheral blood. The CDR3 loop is CASSHRDNSNQPQHF. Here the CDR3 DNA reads TGCGCCAGCAGTCATCGAGACAACAGCAATCAGCCCCAGCATTTT.